Below, one T cell receptor (beta chain) is given with its context. Its recognized antigen is unknown. No per-base quality is available; no much larger clone lies one base away. The record originates from a study of glioma-infiltrating T cells (dated by TCRdb to between 2015 and 2016). Notes on the research overall: The low-grade gliomas were WHO grade II oligodendrogliomas or astrocytomas, while the glioblastomas were WHO grade IV tumors sampled at initial diagnosis rather than at recurrent diagnosis. Sequencing coverage of roughly 4.5- to 11-fold of about a million peripheral T cells was targeted for blood libraries. Each tissue-infiltrating repertoire was compared with the same patient's peripheral blood repertoire to measure divergence between tissue and blood T-cell populations. Sequencing of TCR alpha- and beta-chain repertoires was performed on glioma tissue, on non-neoplastic brain tissue, and on matched peripheral blood mononuclear cells. The paired cohort comprised three low-grade glioma patients, several primary glioblastoma patients and three non-glioma patients contributing non-neoplastic brain tissue. Before surgery, glioma patients were given dexamethasone for six or fewer days.

Surgical brain or tumor specimens were cryofrozen in liquid nitrogen immediately after resection, and peripheral blood cells were collected concurrently. From cysteine to phenylalanine, the CDR3 is 12 amino acids long. Only the CDR3 DNA is retained, 36 bases long and in frame from the first base. V loses 2 bases of germline sequence and J loses 15 bases, and the interval between the two ends is 14 bases. TCR alpha and beta CDR3 regions were amplified with the iRepertoire nested amplicon-rescue multiplex PCR (arm-PCR) platform from RNA. The input for one-step reverse transcription and amplification was 100-400 ng of tissue mRNA or PBMC total RNA. After bead purification, a secondary multiplex PCR added Illumina adapters, and libraries were gel-purified between 200 and 400 bp. Internal 6-nucleotide barcodes were carried by the libraries and were used for demultiplexing. Sequencing of the libraries was done on an Illumina MiSeq using 2x220 or 2x250 nucleotide paired-end reads. In the authors' own workflow: Paired reads were merged using FLASH 1.2.11 and were aligned to the GRCh37 human genome using BWA-MEM, after which TRA and TRB reads were extracted. V and J assignment used an IMGT-derived reference of cassette sequences and CDR3 motifs that included pseudogenes. Three-frame translation of reads was performed, and productive CDR3s were defined as those with a C...FGXG motif and no stop codons. A clonotype was defined as a unique combination of a V-J cassette pair and a CDR3 amino acid sequence. Hamming distance filtering was applied to reads, with thresholds set by the sequence error rate of each sample in mapped regions. The public reads were run again by TCRdb, first through fastp at Q25 and then through MiXCR, and only productive beta chains were kept. For every CDR3 protein sequence, its rows merge into one entry that carries the most common genes and DNA. The V and J calls here are based on TCRdb, not the publication. Within this sample are more than 300,000 distinct CDR3 sequences, with roughly two fifths of them counted one time only. The ten top clones hold about 11% of the sample.

Overall study outcomes, separate from this receptor: Patients with low tissue-blood divergence were marked by a signature set of shared blood CDR3 motifs, and that set was depleted in highly divergent patients. Small numbers underpinned the group comparisons: eight glioblastoma patients, three low-grade glioma patients and three non-neoplastic patients. VJ-independent divergence between tissue and blood was found to be below expectation in non-neoplastic patients but above expectation in all gliomas, particularly low-grade gliomas. Very few CDR3 sequences were shared between tissue and blood, attributed to high CDR3 diversity and limited sampling.

This chain joins TRBV6-7 to TRBJ2-4, with TRBD1 tentatively as D gene (6 bases match). TRBV6-7 is known as an ORF, though its function is uncertain. Sample: glioma tissue, nonneoplastic brain tissue, or PBMCs (not recorded which). This receptor was taken from a human donor with low-grade glioma or glioblastoma, undergoing nonglioma brain surgery, or in good health (not recorded which). The CDR3 protein is CASSYTPGTLYF. The DNA sequence is given as TGTGCCAGCAGTTACACCCCCGGGACACTGTACTTC.